This T cell receptor beta chain was retrieved from a study of T cell responses to AZD1222 COVID-19 vaccine. After removal of 4 bases from V and 2 bases from J, the junction contained 5 bases not matched to a gene. The CDR3 spans 14 residues. Germline-derived CDR1 and CDR2 are SGHDT and YYEEEE. Study outcomes and limitations: Scientists sampled the repertoires only once the peak T cell response had passed. Donors, mostly white British, included more females; clonal diversity was possibly underestimated. The study found Spike-specific TCR breadth and depth rose after two AZD1222 doses.

Produced via immunoSEQ multiplex PCR; TCRdb's table is partial and in-frame only. The sample carries approximately 160,000 clones, under 95% recorded once. A note on this clone: Antigen specificity is unknown.

The chain employs TRBV5-6 and TRBJ2-7; 8 nucleotides match TRBD1. The material was peripheral blood, obtained 28 days after the second AZD1222 dose. The TCR sequence derives from an adult who received the AZD1222 COVID-19 vaccine. DNA for the CDR3: TGTGCCAGCAGCCAACAGGGGGTAACCTACGAGCAGTACTTC. Translation: CASSQQGVTYEQYF.